In its sample, the clone carrying this T cell receptor (beta chain) was seen a few times. Profiling relied on immunoSEQ multiplex PCR, and the TCRdb table lists in-frame clones only, not all of them. In the table there are roughly 53,000 clones, 76% of which are singletons. These data come from a study of blood T cell repertoires in COVID-19. Across the study: Some COVID-19 samples were acute and others convalescent; all came from the United States, Italy and Spain. T cells, B-cell-depleted T cells, or PBMCs supplied cDNA or gDNA.

This CDR3 contains 17 residues. Germline CDR1 is SGDLS and CDR2 is YYNGEE. V trimming: 3 bases; J trimming: 5 bases; junction bases outside the gene matches: 16. The clonotype originates from a man aged 50 or older with active or convalescent COVID-19. This chain uses TRBV9 with TRBJ1-2, with 7 bases lining up with TRBD1. Sequenced: peripheral blood. CDR3 coding DNA: TGTGCCAGCAGCGAGTCGCCCAACAGGGGAAAGCGGTATGGCTACACCTTC. This sequence encodes CASSESPNRGKRYGYTF.